The 18 T cell receptor beta chains reported below all come from one sample, sequenced in a study of cytomegalovirus exposure and HLA in healthy donors. PCR employed 60 Vbeta and 13 Jbeta primers. Method: immunoSEQ multiplex PCR; TCRdb's copy keeps in-frame clones and lacks some. This sample has about 180,000 clones, with about 72% found just once. The sample consisted of PBMCs. The source of these receptors is a human donor in good health.

This sequence joins TRBV9 and TRBJ2-7, with D perhaps TRBD1 (6 bases). Per the germline V gene, CDR1 is SGDLS and CDR2 is YYNGEE. V lost 0 bases and J 3 bases, leaving 10 bases between the germline ends. The CDR3 is 14 residues long. The CDR3 bases are TGTGCCAGCAGCGTAGTGGAGACAGGCTACGAGCAGTACTTC. It is translated as CASSVVETGYEQYF. Combining the CDR3 with reference TRBV9 and TRBJ2-7 gives the whole variable domain DSGVTQTPKHLITATGQRVTLRCSPRSGDLSVYWYQQSLDQGLQFLIQYYNGEERAKGNILERFSAQQFPDLHSELNLSSLELGDSALYFCASSVVETGYEQYFGPGTRLTVT.

The chain combines TRBV5-4 with TRBJ2-1; the match to TRBD2 covers 8 bases. The CDR3 consists of 14 residues. Germline CDR1 SGHNT, CDR2 YYREEE (reference sequence). V shed 1 base, J shed 6 bases, and the junction held 3 bases outside the gene matches. CDR3 in DNA: TGTGCCAGCAGCTTGTCAGCGGGGGTCAATGAGCAGTTCTTC. Translated, it gives CASSLSAGVNEQFF.

The genes are TRBV7-6 and TRBJ2-1; TRBD1 matches 11 bases. CDR1 SGHVS and CDR2 FNYEAQ come from the germline V gene. This CDR3 comprises 18 residues. V shed 2 bases, J shed 0 bases, and the junction held 6 bases outside the gene matches. As DNA, the CDR3 is TGTGCCAGCAGCTTATCTCCGGGACAGGGGGGCTCCTACAATGAGCAGTTCTTC. Its translation is CASSLSPGQGGSYNEQFF.

J is TRBJ1-2 and V is TRBV5-6; 7 nucleotides match TRBD1. CDR1 and CDR2 (germline): SGHDT, YYEEEE. The V gene end was trimmed by 1 base and the J gene end by 1 base; junction bases not matched to a gene: 10. The CDR3 is 17 amino acids. The DNA of the CDR3 is TGTGCCAGCAGCTTGAATTTCGATAGGGGGCTTAACTATGGCTACACCTTC. This codes for CASSLNFDRGLNYGYTF.

This chain joins TRBV19 and TRBJ2-3; D remains unclear. The V and J ends lost 1 base and 0 bases respectively, with 11 bases between them. Germline V gives CDR1 LNHDA, CDR2 SQIVND (reference sequence). This CDR3 is 16 amino acids long. Here the CDR3 reads CASSIGAGKSTDTQYF. The CDR3 coding sequence is TGTGCCAGTAGTATAGGGGCAGGAAAAAGCACAGATACGCAGTATTTT.

This clone was found once. The V and J genes are TRBV4-3 and TRBJ2-5; 8 positions agree with TRBD2. The CDR3 extends over 18 amino acids. Looked up from germline, CDR1 is LGHNA and CDR2 is YSLEER. With V trimmed by 0 bases and J by 7 bases, 16 bases remained unmatched. CDR3 region: CASSQDLPRERGLGTQYF. Here the CDR3 DNA reads TGCGCCAGCAGCCAAGATCTCCCGCGAGAGCGGGGGTTAGGGACCCAGTACTTC.

This chain joins TRBV11-2 and TRBJ1-2; 8 bases map to TRBD1. V gave up 3 bases and J gave up 8 bases; unmatched junction bases: 8. This CDR3 spans 14 amino acids. Germline CDR1 and CDR2: SGHAT and FQNNGV. The DNA of the CDR3 is TGTGCCAGCAGCTTCACAGGGGGAACGCGGGGCTACACCTTC. Amino acid sequence: CASSFTGGTRGYTF.

V and J are TRBV19 and TRBJ1-1; D call uncertain. Trimming took 1 base from V and 4 from J, leaving 7 bases between them. The CDR3 has 13 residues. From germline, CDR1 is LNHDA and CDR2 SQIVND (reference sequence). This CDR3 reads CASSIGFGTEAFF. CDR3 DNA sequence: TGTGCCAGTAGTATAGGTTTCGGCACTGAAGCTTTCTTT.

On this clone itself: A read error may account for a junction end that differs from germline. The chain employs TRBV7-7 and TRBJ2-1; 8 bases agree with TRBD2. Per the germline V gene, CDR1 is SSHAT and CDR2 is FNYEAQ (reference sequence). This CDR3 is 16 amino acids long. CDR3 coding DNA: TGTGCTAGCAGCCCCCAGGTCGGGGGGGTATACAATGAGCAGTTCTTC. It encodes CASSPQVGGVYNEQFF.

This sequence joins TRBV12-5 and TRBJ1-3, with D possibly being TRBD1 (5 bases). V dropped 7 bases and J dropped 3 bases, with 25 bases sitting between them. Germline CDR1 and CDR2: LGHNT and FRNRAP. This CDR3 has 18 residues. The CDR3 loop is CASAPYRVGVLFGNTIYF. The CDR3 region has the DNA TGTGCTAGTGCCCCATACCGGGTAGGGGTCTTGTTTGGAAACACCATATATTTT.

The chain links TRBV5-1 to TRBJ1-1; D not resolved. V lost 2 bases and J 0 bases, leaving 11 bases between the germline ends. The CDR3 is 15 residues long. From germline, CDR1 is SGHRS and CDR2 YFSETQ. This CDR3 reads CASSFRGGVNTEAFF. The CDR3 DNA reads TGCGCCAGCAGCTTCCGCGGCGGTGTGAACACTGAAGCTTTCTTT.

The chain is built from TRBV6-4 and TRBJ2-1; 7 bases are a match to TRBD2. J lost 8 bases, V lost 8 bases, and 9 bases had no gene match. The CDR3 is 13 amino acids. Per the germline V gene, CDR1 is MRHNA and CDR2 is SNTAGT. CDR3 loop: CASGEGIQDEQFF. CDR3 sequence (DNA): TGTGCCAGCGGGGAGGGAATTCAGGATGAGCAGTTCTTC.

The V call is TRBV18, the J call TRBJ1-1, with D perhaps matching TRBD1 (5 bases). Germline CDR1 KGHSH, CDR2 LQKENI. The CDR3 spans 16 residues. V lost 3 bases to trimming and J lost 3 bases, with 17 bases between them. CDR3 sequence: CASSPGHNNMDTEAFF. Here the CDR3 DNA reads TGTGCCAGCTCACCTGGACACAACAACATGGACACTGAAGCTTTCTTT.

V gene TRBV30 combines with J gene TRBJ1-6; 9 bases line up with TRBD1. The germline gives CDR1 GTSNPN, CDR2 SVGIG (reference sequence). The J segment lost 7 bases and the V segment lost 1 base, leaving 5 bases of the junction unmatched. This CDR3 has 15 residues. The DNA for the CDR3 is TGTGCCTGGAGTGGGGACAGGGCTCTCAATTCACCCCTCCACTTT. Residues: CAWSGDRALNSPLHF.

CDR3 sequence: CASSRQGRAYGYTF. In DNA form, the CDR3 reads TGTGCCAGTAGTCGGCAGGGTAGAGCCTATGGCTACACCTTC. The V and J genes are TRBV19 and TRBJ1-2, with D maybe TRBD1 (5 bases). The V end was cut by 5 bases, the J end by 4 bases, with 14 bases between. CDR1 is LNHDA, CDR2 SQIVND, per germline (reference sequence). The CDR3 consists of 14 residues. Based on the CDR3 plus reference TRBV19 and TRBJ1-2, the full variable domain is DGGITQSPKYLFRKEGQNVTLSCEQNLNHDAMYWYRQDPGQGLRLIYYSQIVNDFQKGDIAEGYSVSREKKESFPLTVTSAQKNPTAFYLCASSRQGRAYGYTFGSGTRLTVV.

The V and J genes are TRBV12-5 and TRBJ1-5, with D unclear. Per the germline V gene, CDR1 is LGHNT and CDR2 is FRNRAP. The length of the CDR3 is 13 residues. V shed 1 base and J shed 6 bases, with 7 bases lying between them. CDR3 DNA sequence: TGTGCTAGTGGTTTGGAGGAGGCTCAGCCCCAGCATTTT. Translation: CASGLEEAQPQHF.

V and J are TRBV30 and TRBJ2-1; 8 bases are a match to TRBD1. Per the germline V gene, CDR1 is GTSNPN and CDR2 is SVGIG (reference sequence). This CDR3 has 16 residues. The V and J ends lost 3 bases and 1 base, in that order; junction bases with no gene match: 8. The CDR3 region is CAWRAGGPGSYNEQFF. The CDR3 coding sequence is TGTGCCTGGAGGGCAGGGGGCCCAGGATCCTACAATGAGCAGTTCTTC.

The rearrangement joins TRBV5-5 to TRBJ1-1; D is unresolved. CDR1 is SGHKS and CDR2 is YYEKEE in the germline V gene (reference sequence). The CDR3 has 14 residues. The V and J ends lost 0 bases and 4 bases respectively, with 10 bases between them. The CDR3 here is CASSLGDEGTEAFF. Here the CDR3 DNA reads TGTGCCAGCAGCTTGGGGGATGAGGGCACTGAAGCTTTCTTT. Complete variable domain (other parts from reference TRBV5-5 and TRBJ1-1): DAGVTQSPTHLIKTRGQQVTLRCSPISGHKSVSWYQQVLGQGPQFIFQYYEKEERGRGNFPDRFSARQFPNYSSELNVNALLLGDSALYLCASSLGDEGTEAFFGQGTRLTVV.